The 28 T cell receptor beta chains reported below all come from one sample, sequenced in a study of T-cell memory formation after mild COVID-19. TCRdb called the 5' RACE reads again in MiXCR, with one record for every CDR3 protein. The sample consists of some 100,000 distinct CDR3 sequences, around 10% of them appearing once. Sequencing was done on a sample of PBMCs or a T cell subset sorted from them (not recorded which). The receptors were sampled from a man aged 18 to 29 who had mild COVID-19 (a few samples of this study predate the infection). Cell type and time point are not known.

This clonotype was seen only a few times. The V gene is TRBV9, the J gene TRBJ2-1; D gene unclear. Trimming shortened V by 0 bases and J by 4 bases, and 11 bases separated the two germline ends. The V gene's germline CDR1 is SGDLS and CDR2 YYNGEE. This CDR3 contains 15 residues. DNA of the CDR3: TGTGCCAGCAGCGTAGTTCCGATTACATACAATGAGCAGTTCTTC. This codes for CASSVVPITYNEQFF.

This chain links TRBV29-1 with TRBJ1-2; maybe TRBD1 (6 bases). Germline values: CDR1 SQVTM, CDR2 ANQGSEA. Trimming removed 3 bases at V and 1 base at J, with 9 bases between. The CDR3 is 13 amino acids. CDR3 bases: TGCAGCGTTGAGGACAGTCTTAACTATGGCTACACCTTC. Encoded protein: CSVEDSLNYGYTF.

In its sample, this clonotype was seen a few times. The V gene is TRBV7-3, the J gene TRBJ2-2, with a tentative D call TRBD2 (5 bases). This CDR3 region has 17 residues. CDR1 and CDR2 (germline): SGHTA, FQGTGA. The ends were cut back, 4 bases at V and 5 bases at J, with 20 bases in the middle. This chain's CDR3 is CASSSHTIAGETGELFF. The CDR3 DNA is TGTGCCAGCAGCTCACATACTATTGCCGGGGAAACCGGGGAGCTGTTTTTT.

The V gene is TRBV2, the J gene TRBJ2-3, with 10 bases that match TRBD2. This CDR3 spans 15 amino acids. In germline, CDR1 is SNHLY, CDR2 FYNNEI. V was pared by 3 bases and J by 2 bases, with 2 bases of the junction left unmatched. Here the CDR3 DNA reads TGTGCCAGCAGTGAGGGACTAGCGTTCACAGATACGCAGTATTTT. Its protein product is CASSEGLAFTDTQYF.

The V gene is TRBV7-8, the J gene TRBJ1-5; 7 bases fit TRBD1. The V and J ends lost 4 bases and 8 bases, in that order; junction bases with no gene match: 5. This CDR3 is 13 amino acids long. Germline V gene sequence: CDR1 SGHVS, CDR2 FQNEAQ. CDR3 coding DNA: TGTGCCAGCAGCTGGACAGGCTGGGAGCCCCAGCATTTT. Its protein product is CASSWTGWEPQHF. Using reference TRBV7-8 and TRBJ1-5 for the parts outside the CDR3, the full variable domain is GAGVSQSPRYKVAKRGQDVALRCDPISGHVSLFWYQQALGQGPEFLTYFQNEAQLDKSGLPSDRFFAERPEGSVSTLKIQRTQQEDSAVYLCASSWTGWEPQHFGDGTRLSIL.

The chain links TRBV7-9 to TRBJ1-2; weak D call: TRBD1 (6 bases). Germline values: CDR1 SEHNR, CDR2 FQNEAQ (reference sequence). Trimming shortened V by 5 bases and J by 4 bases, and 14 bases separated the two germline ends. CDR3 length: 14 residues. CDR3 nucleotide sequence: TGTGCCAGCAGCAAAGGGGGTTTTGTCTATGGCTACACCTTC. It yields the protein CASSKGGFVYGYTF. Combining the CDR3 with reference TRBV7-9 and TRBJ1-2 gives the whole variable domain DTGVSQNPRHKITKRGQNVTFRCDPISEHNRLYWYRQTLGQGPEFLTYFQNEAQLEKSRLLSDRFSAERPKGSFSTLEIQRTEQGDSAMYLCASSKGGFVYGYTFGSGTRLTVV.

Remarks on this clonotype: Likely a read error: the CDR3 ends without its conserved phenylalanine or tryptophan. Because the CDR3's place on the DNA is in doubt, the DNA is left out and the CDR3 is given as listed by TCRdb. The CDR3 here is CSAPTAGLAG. V gene TRBV20-1 combines with J gene TRBJ2-2; TRBD2, the table's D call, lacks a check against the DNA. The CDR3 length is 10 residues, termini included. Looked up from germline, CDR1 is DFQATT and CDR2 is SNEGSKA (reference sequence).

The rearrangement uses TRBV6-2 or TRBV6-3 and TRBJ2-1; no definite D call. Germline V gives CDR1 MNHEY, CDR2 SVGEGT. V was shortened by 7 bases and J by 9 bases, with 10 bases between the two germline ends. The CDR3 consists of 11 residues. The CDR3 is CASNSRAEQFF. The DNA of the CDR3 is TGTGCCAGCAACTCGAGAGCTGAGCAGTTCTTC.

The rearrangement uses TRBV11-2 and TRBJ1-1, with D maybe TRBD1 (6 bases). The germline CDR1 and CDR2 sequences are SGHAT and FQNNGV. The CDR3 is 15 amino acids. V lost 1 base, J lost 5 bases, and 14 bases lay in between. For the CDR3, the DNA is TGTGCCAGCAGCTTAGCTAGGGGGGGCATGACTGAAGCTTTCTTT. Translation gives CASSLARGGMTEAFF.

In its sample, this clonotype was seen a few times. V and J are TRBV18 and TRBJ2-5; 10 bases agree with TRBD2. Germline loops: CDR1 KGHSH, CDR2 LQKENI. The V and J ends lost 3 bases and 1 base, in that order; junction bases with no gene match: 17. This CDR3 has 20 amino acids. Here the CDR3 DNA reads TGTGCCAGCTCACCCCTCTATCGGAGACGTAGCGGGGGGTCCCAAGAGACCCAGTACTTC. Its translation: CASSPLYRRRSGGSQETQYF.

The V call is TRBV11-2, the J call TRBJ2-7, with 8 bases aligning to TRBD1. V dropped 2 bases and J dropped 4; count of bases not matched to a gene: 4. The V gene's germline CDR1 is SGHAT and CDR2 FQNNGV. The CDR3 is made up of 14 amino acids. This CDR3 is CASSLSQGAYEQYF. For the CDR3, the DNA is TGTGCCAGCAGCTTAAGTCAGGGGGCATACGAGCAGTACTTC.

J is TRBJ1-1 and V is TRBV7-9; D gene uncertain. This CDR3 comprises 13 residues. CDR1 is SEHNR and CDR2 is FQNEAQ in the germline V gene (reference sequence). The V end lost 7 bases, the J end lost 5 bases, and 14 bases lay between the germline ends. As DNA, the CDR3 is TGTGCCAGCACCCCAGTACCAAGGACTGAAGCTTTCTTT. This codes for CASTPVPRTEAFF.

This clonotype was counted a few times. The J gene is TRBJ2-2, the V gene TRBV27; D gene ambiguous. The germline V gene has CDR1 MNHEY and CDR2 SMNVEV (reference sequence). Trimming pared 7 bases from V and 6 bases from J, leaving 18 bases between. This CDR3 contains 15 residues. CDR3 amino acids: CASKPRPGLAGELFF. The CDR3 region has the DNA TGTGCCAGCAAACCTCGCCCCGGGTTAGCCGGGGAGCTGTTTTTT.

The chain is built from TRBV24-1 and TRBJ2-1, with D perhaps TRBD1 (5 bases). The V gene lost 4 bases and the J gene lost 0 bases, with 9 bases spanning the gap. CDR1 is KGHDR, CDR2 SFDVKD, per germline. CDR3 size: 15 residues. CDR3: CATSEDNPSYNEQFF. Written as DNA, the CDR3 is TGTGCCACCAGTGAGGACAACCCCTCCTACAATGAGCAGTTCTTC.

This chain links TRBV7-2 with TRBJ1-2, with D maybe TRBD1 (6 bases). V lost 5 bases and J 4 bases, leaving 17 bases between the germline ends. The CDR3 covers 15 residues. Germline CDR1 is SGHTA and CDR2 is FQGNSA. The CDR3 spells CASSHTTGFPYGYTF. CDR3 DNA sequence: TGTGCCAGCAGCCACACGACAGGCTTTCCCTATGGCTACACCTTC.

This rearrangement joins TRBV7-6 to TRBJ2-1; a weak D match, TRBD2 (6 bases). V was cut by 5 bases and J by 7 bases, with 15 bases left in between. Germline CDR1 SGHVS, CDR2 FNYEAQ. The CDR3 length is 14 residues. The CDR3 DNA is TGTGCCAGCAGCCCAGCGGGCGGGGTAAATGAGCAGTTCTTC. Translated: CASSPAGGVNEQFF.

This chain uses TRBV9 with TRBJ2-1; TRBD2 agrees at 9 bases. The V and J ends lost 4 bases and 10 bases, in that order; junction bases with no gene match: 6. Germline loops: CDR1 SGDLS, CDR2 YYNGEE. There are 13 residues in the CDR3. CDR3 DNA: TGTGCCAGCAGCTCCATTAGCGGGGGCGAGCAGTTCTTC. Protein sequence: CASSSISGGEQFF.

This clonotype was recorded once. The chain combines TRBV6-5 with TRBJ1-1; D remains ambiguous. The CDR3 is 13 amino acids. The V gene lost 4 bases and the J gene lost 4 bases, with 10 bases spanning the gap. CDR1 and CDR2 (germline): MNHEY, SVGAGI. The CDR3 loop reads CASSFEGATEAFF. CDR3 nucleotide sequence: TGTGCCAGCAGTTTTGAGGGAGCCACTGAAGCTTTCTTT.

This clonotype was seen once. V gene TRBV19 combines with J gene TRBJ1-1; 8 bases match TRBD1. The V gene end was trimmed by 7 bases and the J gene end by 2 bases; junction bases not matched to a gene: 6. CDR1 LNHDA and CDR2 SQIVND come from the germline V gene (reference sequence). This CDR3 region has 14 residues. CDR3 in amino acids: CASKATGANTEAFF. CDR3 sequence (DNA): TGTGCCAGTAAAGCGACAGGGGCCAACACTGAAGCTTTCTTT.

This clonotype was counted many times. V usage is TRBV6-6 and J usage is TRBJ1-5; D is possibly TRBD1 (5 bases). From germline, CDR1 is MNHNY and CDR2 SVGAGI (reference sequence). The V gene lost 2 bases and the J gene lost 2 bases, with 7 bases spanning the gap. This CDR3 comprises 14 residues. CDR3 DNA: TGTGCCAGCAGTTACGGGGGTGGCAATCAGCCCCAGCATTTT. Translating gives CASSYGGGNQPQHF.

This clonotype was seen more than once but under ten times. This chain uses TRBV4-3 with TRBJ1-3; D is unclear. The germline CDR1 and CDR2 sequences are LGHNA and YSLEER. V was shortened by 1 base and J by 0 bases, with 7 bases between the two germline ends. The length of the CDR3 is 15 residues. Here the CDR3 DNA reads TGCGCCAGCAGCCAAGGCGACATCTCTGGAAACACCATATATTTT. It codes for CASSQGDISGNTIYF.

The chain's CDR3 is CATSGGPGLAFAQYF. CDR3 nucleotides: TGTGCCACCAGCGGCGGGCCGGGACTAGCTTTTGCGCAGTATTTT. The rearrangement uses TRBV15 and TRBJ2-3; the match to TRBD2 covers 9 bases. V lost 5 bases to trimming and J lost 10 bases; unmatched junction nucleotides: 13. CDR1 and CDR2 (germline): LNHNV, YYDKDF (reference sequence). This CDR3 contains 15 residues.

The table lists this clonotype with many counts. V gene TRBV5-1 combines with J gene TRBJ2-1; 8 nucleotides agree with TRBD1. Germline-derived CDR1 and CDR2 are SGHRS and YFSETQ. The J segment lost 9 bases and the V segment lost 2 bases, leaving 10 bases of the junction unmatched. This CDR3 region has 15 residues. Written as DNA, the CDR3 is TGCGCCAGCAGCTTCGGACAGGGCAATCCTACTGAGCAGTTCTTC. Protein: CASSFGQGNPTEQFF.

This chain links TRBV27 with TRBJ2-2; D is undetermined. The germline V gene has CDR1 MNHEY and CDR2 SMNVEV (reference sequence). This CDR3 has 14 residues. Trimming shortened V by 3 bases and J by 7 bases, and 12 bases separated the two germline ends. This CDR3 is CASSFPTVGGELFF. In nucleotides, the CDR3 is TGTGCCAGCAGTTTCCCAACTGTCGGCGGGGAGCTGTTTTTT.

The CDR3 nucleotides are TGTGCCAGCAGCCCGGGGCCCCAAGAGACCCAGTACTTC. Translation gives CASSPGPQETQYF. This chain links TRBV12-3 or TRBV12-4 with TRBJ2-5, with D possibly being TRBD1 or TRBD2 (5 bases each). The V and J ends lost 6 bases and 1 base respectively, with 9 bases between them. This CDR3 is 13 amino acids long.

The chain couples TRBV3-1 to TRBJ2-5; 9 bases align to TRBD2. Germline lookup yields CDR1 LGHDT and CDR2 YNNKEL (reference sequence). The CDR3 is made up of 16 amino acids. Germline trimming cut 4 bases from V and 0 bases from J; bases unmatched to any gene: 6. CDR3 sequence: CASSPGVAGDQETQYF. CDR3 sequence (DNA): TGTGCCAGCAGCCCCGGGGTAGCGGGGGACCAAGAGACCCAGTACTTC.

The chain has TRBV4-3 and TRBJ2-1; 11 bases are shared with TRBD2. The germline V gene has CDR1 LGHNA and CDR2 YSLEER. CDR3 size: 17 residues. Trimming took 0 bases from V and 7 from J; bases not matched to a gene: 8. CDR3 loop: CASSQDVVLAGGNEQFF. In nucleotides, the CDR3 is TGCGCCAGCAGCCAAGATGTGGTGCTAGCGGGGGGAAATGAGCAGTTCTTC.

This clonotype was detected only a few times. CDR3 amino acids: CASGRGHTEAFF. CDR3 coding DNA: TGTGCCAGCGGTAGGGGCCACACTGAAGCTTTCTTT. J is TRBJ1-1 and V is TRBV27; the D gene is possibly TRBD1 (5 bases). Trimming removed 8 bases at V and 3 bases at J, with 10 bases between. Germline V CDR1 and CDR2: MNHEY, SMNVEV (reference sequence). The length of the CDR3 is 12 residues.